The source of this TCR beta chain is a study of CD8 T cells in Susac syndrome. The authors reverse transcribed 0.5 to 1 ug RNA with random hexamers. TCRdb re-derived calls from the immunoSEQ multiplex PCR reads in MiXCR, one entry per CDR3 protein. The table has about 150,000 distinct CDR3 sequences, about 94% seen once. The CDR3 is made up of 13 amino acids. Germline-derived CDR1 and CDR2 are LGHDT and YNNKEL (reference sequence). The V and J ends lost 0 bases and 8 bases respectively, with 8 bases between them. The clonotype comes from a human donor with multiple sclerosis. The chain employs TRBV3-1 and TRBJ2-1; D is ambiguous. Sequencing was done on a sample of CD8+ T cells from PBMCs. This CDR3 is CASSQDLTHEQFF. For the CDR3, the DNA is TGTGCCAGCAGCCAAGATCTGACCCATGAGCAGTTCTTC.